The 13 T cell receptor beta chains in this list originate from one sample, sequenced in a study of cytotoxic CD8 clonotypes in ibrutinib-treated CLL. Only in-frame clones appear in the TCRdb table, and some are missing; sequencing was by immunoSEQ multiplex PCR. Altogether roughly 190,000 clones are present, 55% to 85% being singletons, with the ten largest covering over 10%. Sample: PBMCs, taken after 24 months of ibrutinib treatment. The source of these receptors is a human donor with chronic lymphocytic leukemia.

This chain links TRBV6-1 with TRBJ1-1; weak D call: TRBD1 (5 bases). The CDR3 loop spans 13 amino acids. The ends were cut back, 6 bases at V and 1 base at J, with 9 bases in the middle. Germline CDR1 MNHNS, CDR2 SASEGT. CDR3 sequence reads: CASRAQGNTEAFF. The CDR3 DNA sequence: TGTGCCAGCAGAGCCCAGGGGAACACTGAAGCTTTCTTT.

This chain links TRBV21-1 with TRBJ1-5. TRBV21-1 corresponds to a pseudogene. This CDR3 has 15 residues. The CDR3 loop reads CASSKGGFRGQPQHF. In DNA form, the CDR3 reads TGTGCCAGCAGCAAAGGGGGGTTTCGTGGTCAGCCCCAGCATTTT.

The chain uses TRBV4-3 and TRBJ1-2, with TRBD1 matching over 9 bases. After removal of 4 bases from V and 4 bases from J, the junction contained 7 bases not matched to a gene. The CDR3 loop spans 15 amino acids. Looked up from germline, CDR1 is LGHNA and CDR2 is YSLEER. The CDR3 loop reads CASSPRTGVVYGYTF. The CDR3 DNA follows: TGCGCCAGCAGCCCACGGACAGGGGTCGTCTATGGCTACACCTTC.

V is TRBV30 and J is TRBJ2-3, with 8 bases identical to TRBD1. Germline CDR1 and CDR2: GTSNPN and SVGIG (reference sequence). This CDR3 has 14 residues. Trimming removed 7 bases from V and 0 bases from J; junction bases left unmatched: 6. The CDR3 here is CASSWTGSTDTQYF. The CDR3 nucleotides read TGTGCCTCGTCCTGGACAGGGAGCACAGATACGCAGTATTTT.

A few counts support this clone. V usage is TRBV7-2 and J usage is TRBJ1-5; D possibly corresponds to TRBD1 (6 bases). The CDR3 extends over 14 amino acids. V lost 5 bases and J lost 8, with 16 bases in between. Germline V gene lookup returns CDR1 SGHTA and CDR2 FQGNSA. CDR3 sequence (DNA): TGTGCCAGCAGCATGACAGGTCTGGGTAAGCCCCAGCATTTT. Encoded protein: CASSMTGLGKPQHF.

CDR3 amino acids: CAWSGDTYEQYF. The CDR3 coding sequence is TGTGCCTGGAGTGGGGATACCTACGAGCAGTACTTC. The rearrangement joins TRBV30 to TRBJ2-7; D gene ambiguous. The CDR3 loop spans 12 amino acids. Germline CDR1 reads GTSNPN; CDR2 reads SVGIG (reference sequence). Trimming shortened V by 1 base and J by 2 bases, and 6 bases separated the two germline ends.

This clone turned up a few times. The V and J genes are TRBV2 and TRBJ1-5; 9 bases fit TRBD1. The CDR3 loop spans 14 amino acids. After removal of 4 bases from V and 7 bases from J, the junction contained 5 bases not matched to a gene. Germline V lookup: CDR1 SNHLY, CDR2 FYNNEI. The CDR3 is CASSVGTGPQPQHF. The CDR3 region has the DNA TGTGCCAGCAGTGTCGGGACAGGGCCACAGCCCCAGCATTTT. Supplemented by reference TRBV2 and TRBJ1-5, the full variable domain reads EPEVTQTPSHQVTQMGQEVILRCVPISNHLYFYWYRQILGQKVEFLVSFYNNEISEKSEIFDDQFSVERPDGSNFTLKIRSTKLEDSAMYFCASSVGTGPQPQHFGDGTRLSIL.

This chain joins TRBV7-2 and TRBJ2-7; D tentatively reads TRBD1 or TRBD2 (6 bases each). Germline V gene lookup returns CDR1 SGHTA and CDR2 FQGNSA. This CDR3 comprises 16 residues. V was pared by 5 bases and J by 0 bases, with 17 bases between. The CDR3 DNA sequence: TGTGCCAGCAGCCGAAGGGCCGGGGGCCTCTCCTACGAGCAGTACTTC. Translating it yields CASSRRAGGLSYEQYF.

This sequence joins TRBV6-1 and TRBJ2-7; the D gene is possibly TRBD1 (6 bases). CDR3 length: 15 residues. Germline assignment: CDR1 MNHNS and CDR2 SASEGT. V was shortened by 3 bases and J by 2 bases, with 14 bases between the two germline ends. The CDR3 DNA follows: TGTGCCAGCAGTGAGGTCAGGGGATCCCCCTACGAGCAGTACTTC. It yields the protein CASSEVRGSPYEQYF.

The J gene is TRBJ2-2, the V gene TRBV25-1; D unresolved. The CDR3 covers 15 residues. The V end was cut by 4 bases, the J end by 4 bases, with 13 bases between. CDR1 is MGHDK, CDR2 SYGVNS, per germline. CDR3 in amino acids: CASSGWQLGTGELFF. The CDR3 DNA reads as TGTGCCAGCAGTGGTTGGCAATTAGGCACCGGGGAGCTGTTTTTT.

V and J are TRBV11-3 and TRBJ2-7, with 10 positions matching TRBD2. The CDR3 consists of 17 residues. The junction had 9 bases not matched to a gene; V was cut back by 4 bases and J by 0 bases. Germline V gene data show CDR1 as SGHNT and CDR2 as YENEEA. CDR3 amino acids: CASSSGEVAGGSYEQYF. The DNA of the CDR3 is TGTGCCAGCAGCTCCGGGGAAGTAGCGGGAGGCTCCTACGAGCAGTACTTC.

This clone appeared once. This chain joins TRBV2 and TRBJ1-1; no definite D call. Germline V lookup: CDR1 SNHLY, CDR2 FYNNEI. Trimming cost V 7 bases and J 1 base, with 16 bases left between them. CDR3 length equals 15 residues. The CDR3: CASTPLLSGNTEAFF. As DNA, the CDR3 is TGTGCCAGCACTCCCCTTCTATCAGGGAACACTGAAGCTTTCTTT.

The chain employs TRBV18 and TRBJ2-1; TRBD2 agrees at 8 bases. Germline values: CDR1 KGHSH, CDR2 LQKENI. CDR3 length: 15 residues. The V segment lost 2 bases and the J segment 9 bases; nucleotides outside the gene matches: 9. This chain's CDR3 is CASSPRFGTSREQFF. CDR3 nucleotides: TGTGCCAGCTCACCAAGGTTCGGGACTAGTCGTGAGCAGTTCTTC.